The 27 T cell receptor beta chains listed next were all sequenced from one sample in a study of T cells after posttransplantation cyclophosphamide. Only in-frame clones appear in the TCRdb table, and some are missing; sequencing was by immunoSEQ multiplex PCR. Reported are 32,000 or so clones, none seen only once; the ten largest carry 2.7%. Sequencing was done on a sample of PBMCs. These receptors were collected from an older woman in good health, CMV-negative, and a related stem cell transplant donor.

This clone was counted at least ten times. This chain uses TRBV18 with TRBJ2-3; D gene ambiguous. Trimming shortened V by 3 bases and J by 6 bases, and 7 bases separated the two germline ends. The germline CDR1 and CDR2 sequences are KGHSH and LQKENI. CDR3 length: 12 residues. CDR3: CASSPHGDTQYF. The CDR3 nucleotides are TGTGCCAGCTCACCCCACGGGGATACGCAGTATTTT.

This clone occurred many times. The chain recombines TRBV6-1 with TRBJ2-1, with 9 nucleotides matching TRBD1. V shed 2 bases and J 8 bases; nucleotides not matched to a gene: 7. The germline V gene encodes CDR1 MNHNS and CDR2 SASEGT. There are 15 residues in the CDR3. CDR3: CASSEQQGATYEQFF. Here the CDR3 DNA reads TGTGCCAGCAGTGAACAACAGGGGGCTACATATGAGCAGTTCTTC.

This clone came up many times. J is TRBJ2-7 and V is TRBV7-3, with 7 bases identical to TRBD1. The germline gives CDR1 SGHTA, CDR2 FQGTGA. The CDR3 has 14 residues. V was clipped by 2 bases and J by 6 bases; unmatched bases: 7. DNA of the CDR3: TGTGCCAGCAGCTTAGGCGTCAGGGGGAGCGAGCAGTACTTC. As protein: CASSLGVRGSEQYF.

The rearrangement uses TRBV24-1 and TRBJ2-3, with TRBD2 matching over 7 bases. Germline CDR1 KGHDR, CDR2 SFDVKD. V shed 1 base and J 4 bases; nucleotides not matched to a gene: 16. The CDR3 has 19 amino acids. The CDR3 DNA is TGTGCCACCAGTGATTTCCTAGCCCTTTCGCGGGGGACGGCAGATACGCAGTATTTT. Residues: CATSDFLALSRGTADTQYF.

In this sample, this clone turned up many times. The CDR3 region is CASSFGPSIIGELFF. In nucleotides, the CDR3 is TGTGCCAGCAGCTTTGGGCCCTCAATTATCGGGGAGCTGTTTTTT. This rearrangement joins TRBV7-3 to TRBJ2-2; D gene ambiguous. V was cut by 3 bases and J by 7 bases, with 15 bases left in between. The CDR3 consists of 15 residues. Germline V CDR1 and CDR2: SGHTA, FQGTGA.

This clone was detected ten times or more. The rearrangement uses TRBV6-2 or TRBV6-3 and TRBJ1-3; TRBD1 is a possible D gene (5 bases). This CDR3 is 16 amino acids long. CDR1 is MNHEY, CDR2 SVGEGT, per germline. V was trimmed by 1 base and J by 3 bases, leaving 13 bases between them. In DNA form, the CDR3 reads TGTGCCAGCAGTTACTATGAAGGGGCCCGTGGAAACACCATATATTTT. Residues: CASSYYEGARGNTIYF.

The chain recombines TRBV4-1 with TRBJ1-2; D possibly corresponds to TRBD1 (5 bases). The germline CDR1 and CDR2 sequences are MGHRA and YSYEKL. The CDR3 is 16 residues long. V was shortened by 2 bases and J by 4 bases, with 17 bases between the two germline ends. The CDR3 loop is CASSQSGRDLIYGYTF. CDR3 nucleotide sequence: TGCGCCAGCAGCCAAAGCGGGCGGGACCTCATCTATGGCTACACCTTC.

This clone was counted many times. V usage is TRBV6-2 or TRBV6-3 and J usage is TRBJ2-7; the match to TRBD2 covers 11 bases. J was trimmed by 5 bases and V by 2 bases; bases with no gene match: 14. From germline, CDR1 is MNHEY and CDR2 SVGEGT. The CDR3 spans 18 residues. The CDR3: CASSYAQGSGRAIHEQYF. CDR3 bases: TGTGCCAGCAGTTACGCCCAGGGTAGCGGGAGGGCCATCCACGAGCAGTACTTC.

Ten or more counts support this clone. The V call is TRBV7-9, the J call TRBJ1-2; no clear D. The CDR3 loop spans 14 amino acids. Trimming took 8 bases from V and 8 from J, leaving 21 bases between them. Germline CDR1 SEHNR, CDR2 FQNEAQ (reference sequence). The CDR3 loop reads CASSTETPQEGYTF. The CDR3 region has the DNA TGTGCCAGCTCCACCGAGACACCACAAGAAGGCTACACCTTC.

This clone was seen at least ten times. The J gene is TRBJ2-1, the V gene TRBV6-5, with 12 bases lining up with TRBD2. Germline V CDR1 and CDR2: MNHEY, SVGAGI. V gave up 2 bases and J gave up 6 bases; unmatched junction bases: 5. This CDR3 is 16 amino acids long. This CDR3 is CASSYPTSGRSNEQFF. CDR3 DNA: TGTGCCAGCAGTTACCCGACTAGCGGGAGAAGCAATGAGCAGTTCTTC.

The chain joins TRBV5-6 to TRBJ2-2; 8 bases line up with TRBD1. Per germline, CDR1 SGHDT and CDR2 YYEEEE. This CDR3 is 16 amino acids long. Trimming at V came to 1 base and at J to 0 bases, leaving 2 bases not matched to a gene. The CDR3 bases are TGTGCCAGCAGCTTGACAGGGGGAGCGAACACCGGGGAGCTGTTTTTT. Its protein product is CASSLTGGANTGELFF.

This clone was recorded many times. The CDR3 region has the DNA TGCGCCAGCAGCAAAGCGGGGGGAATCTACGAGCAGTACTTC. Translation: CASSKAGGIYEQYF. The chain uses TRBV5-1 and TRBJ2-7, with 9 bases aligning to TRBD2. The CDR3 contains 14 residues. Germline CDR1 and CDR2: SGHRS and YFSETQ. The V and J ends lost 4 bases and 3 bases, in that order; junction bases with no gene match: 5.

This clone was recorded many times. The V call is TRBV19, the J call TRBJ1-2, with TRBD1 matching 10 bases. Germline CDR1 and CDR2: LNHDA and SQIVND (reference sequence). V was clipped by 4 bases and J by 5 bases; unmatched bases: 7. This CDR3 has 15 residues. CDR3 in amino acids: CASSTSGTGVYGYTF. The CDR3 DNA reads as TGTGCCAGTAGTACCTCCGGGACAGGGGTGTATGGCTACACCTTC.

The V call is TRBV19, the J call TRBJ2-5; TRBD2 aligns across 8 bases. J was trimmed by 5 bases and V by 8 bases; bases with no gene match: 10. Germline-derived CDR1 and CDR2 are LNHDA and SQIVND (reference sequence). This CDR3 contains 14 residues. CDR3 sequence: CASHPAGAGETQYF. CDR3 sequence (DNA): TGTGCCAGTCACCCAGCGGGGGCTGGCGAGACCCAGTACTTC.

This clone was detected only a few times. V usage is TRBV29-1 and J usage is TRBJ2-3; 8 bases fit TRBD1. Trimming cost V 4 bases and J 1 base; bases outside gene matches: 7. CDR3 length: 15 amino acids. The germline V gene has CDR1 SQVTM and CDR2 ANQGSEA. The CDR3 DNA is TGCAGCGTTGTGGGTTTGACAGGGGGCACAGATACGCAGTATTTT. Translating it yields CSVVGLTGGTDTQYF.

This clone was observed many times. The genes are TRBV9 and TRBJ1-6; 8 bases are shared with TRBD1. Per germline, CDR1 SGDLS and CDR2 YYNGEE. V was pared by 3 bases and J by 7 bases, with 6 bases of the junction left unmatched. The CDR3 has 15 amino acids. The CDR3 reads CASSAGQGGNSPLHF. For the CDR3, the DNA is TGTGCCAGCAGCGCCGGACAGGGAGGGAATTCACCCCTCCACTTT.

This clone was recorded many times. The rearrangement links TRBV5-5 to TRBJ2-7; possible D gene TRBD2, 6 bases. Germline V gene data show CDR1 as SGHKS and CDR2 as YYEKEE (reference sequence). The CDR3 runs to 13 residues. V was shortened by 4 bases and J by 7 bases, with 15 bases between the two germline ends. DNA of the CDR3: TGTGCCAGCAGCGGCGGGGCGTGGAGAGAGCAGTACTTC. Protein: CASSGGAWREQYF. Based on the CDR3 plus reference TRBV5-5 and TRBJ2-7, the full variable domain is DAGVTQSPTHLIKTRGQQVTLRCSPISGHKSVSWYQQVLGQGPQFIFQYYEKEERGRGNFPDRFSARQFPNYSSELNVNALLLGDSALYLCASSGGAWREQYFGPGTRLTVT.

The rearrangement uses TRBV30 and TRBJ2-1; a possible D gene is TRBD1 (6 bases). Trimming stripped 4 bases from V and 6 bases from J, with 10 bases between. This CDR3 is 12 amino acids long. Germline V gene lookup returns CDR1 GTSNPN and CDR2 SVGIG (reference sequence). CDR3 in DNA: TGTGCCTGGACCGGACAGAGCAATGAGCAGTTCTTC. Residues: CAWTGQSNEQFF. The complete variable domain, with remaining parts taken from reference TRBV30 and TRBJ2-1, reads SQTIHQWPATLVQPVGSPLSLECTVEGTSNPNLYWYRQAAGRGLQLLFYSVGIGQISSEVPQNLSASRPQDRQFILSSKKLLLSDSGFYLCAWTGQSNEQFFGPGTRLTVL.

This clone was counted at least ten times. CDR3 nucleotide sequence: TGTGCCAGCAGCTTAGCACAGGGTGTTGATTCACCCCTCCACTTT. Amino acid sequence: CASSLAQGVDSPLHF. V is TRBV7-2 and J is TRBJ1-6; perhaps TRBD1 as D (6 bases). The CDR3 has 15 residues. Germline V gives CDR1 SGHTA, CDR2 FQGNSA. Trimming took off 0 bases at V and 8 bases at J, with 11 bases between the two ends.

This clone was recorded many times. The genes are TRBV10-3 and TRBJ1-2; 10 nucleotides match TRBD1. The CDR3 loop spans 15 amino acids. Trimming at V came to 6 bases and at J to 4 bases, leaving 8 bases not matched to a gene. CDR1 is ENHRY, CDR2 SYGVKD, per germline. In DNA form, the CDR3 reads TGTGCCATCAGCCAGACAGGGGGCGAAGCCTATGGCTACACCTTC. Translated: CAISQTGGEAYGYTF.

This clone showed up many times. The V call is TRBV5-4, the J call TRBJ1-2; tentatively, D is TRBD1 (6 bases). The CDR3 loop spans 14 amino acids. V lost 0 bases and J lost 9, with 15 bases in between. Germline lookup yields CDR1 SGHNT and CDR2 YYREEE (reference sequence). The DNA for the CDR3 is TGTGCCAGCAGCTTGGTGGACAGCGCCCGGAGCTACACCTTC. This codes for CASSLVDSARSYTF. The full variable domain, rest sourced from reference TRBV5-4 and TRBJ1-2, is ETGVTQSPTHLIKTRGQQVTLRCSSQSGHNTVSWYQQALGQGPQFIFQYYREEENGRGNFPPRFSGLQFPNYSSELNVNALELDDSALYLCASSLVDSARSYTFGSGTRLTVV.

This clone was counted many times. The chain is built from TRBV5-1 and TRBJ2-2; perhaps TRBD2 as D (5 bases). CDR1 SGHRS and CDR2 YFSETQ come from the germline V gene. V was cut by 0 bases and J by 3 bases, with 9 bases left in between. CDR3 length: 15 residues. The CDR3 nucleotides read TGCGCCAGCAGCTTGGACTCCGGGGACACCGGGGAGCTGTTTTTT. It is translated as CASSLDSGDTGELFF.

Many counts were recorded for this clone. This sequence joins TRBV10-1 and TRBJ2-3; D is unresolved. Deletions cut 3 bases from V and 4 bases from J, with 5 bases between. In germline, CDR1 is WNHNN, CDR2 SYGVQD (reference sequence). This CDR3 is built from 12 residues. In nucleotides, the CDR3 is TGCGCCAGCAGTGACCAGGCAGATACGCAGTATTTT. The encoded protein is CASSDQADTQYF.

This clone was seen at least ten times. CDR3 nucleotides: TGTGCAAGTCGCTCGATACAGGGGGCTCAGCGCAATGAGCAGTTCTTC. Its protein is CASRSIQGAQRNEQFF. This chain connects TRBV11-3 to TRBJ2-1; 9 bases map to TRBD1. The CDR3 covers 16 residues. Germline CDR1 is SGHNT and CDR2 is YENEEA.

This clone was detected many times. This chain connects TRBV15 to TRBJ2-1; maybe TRBD2 (5 bases). Trimming removed 5 bases from V and 4 bases from J, with 9 bases in between. Germline V gives CDR1 LNHNV, CDR2 YYDKDF (reference sequence). This CDR3 is built from 13 residues. The CDR3 DNA reads as TGTGCCACCAGCGCGGACTTGTACAATGAGCAGTTCTTC. It yields the protein CATSADLYNEQFF.

This clone was seen at least ten times. The chain has TRBV7-9 and TRBJ2-1, with TRBD2 matching over 7 bases. This CDR3 is built from 17 residues. CDR1 and CDR2 (germline): SEHNR, FQNEAQ (reference sequence). V lost 1 base, J lost 4 bases, and 10 bases stayed unmatched. CDR3 in amino acids: CASSLVGDGGWYNEQFF. CDR3 DNA sequence: TGTGCCAGCAGCTTAGTCGGGGACGGGGGGTGGTACAATGAGCAGTTCTTC.

This clone turned up a few times. Its ends do not fully match the called genes, so a read error is possible. The V and J genes are TRBV6-2 or TRBV6-3 and TRBJ1-2; no clear D gene. The CDR3 is 15 amino acids. Germline CDR1 reads MNHEY; CDR2 reads SVGEGT. This CDR3 is CASSYSTRRNYGHTF. CDR3 bases: TGTGCCAGCAGTTACTCTACTCGACGGAACTATGGCCACACCTTC.